This TCR beta chain appears in the sequencing data of a study of cytomegalovirus exposure and HLA in healthy donors. About the research overall: As an earlier analysis found, 180 million or so T cells yielded 100 million to 130 million unique TCR beta sequences. General observations from the study: Most subjects had HLA-A and HLA-B alleles reportedly predicted accurately by TCR beta sequences.

Primers: 60 Vbeta forward and 13 Jbeta reverse. Libraries were prepared by immunoSEQ multiplex PCR; TCRdb keeps only in-frame clonotypes and omits some of them. Of some 130,000 clones in the sample, 70% to 90% were seen once. Comment on this clone: Its specificity is unknown.

Per germline, CDR1 SGHTA and CDR2 FQGNSA. Between the trimmed V and J ends, which lost 5 bases and 2 bases, there was a span of 15 bases. There are 15 residues in the CDR3. V gene TRBV7-2 combines with J gene TRBJ1-1, with D possibly matching TRBD1 (6 bases). Sequencing was carried out using PBMCs. The TCR sequence derives from a boy younger than 18 in good health and CMV-seronegative. CDR3 amino acids: CASSPSWTVNTEAFF. The CDR3 region has the DNA TGTGCCAGCAGCCCTTCATGGACAGTTAACACTGAAGCTTTCTTT. The full variable domain, in which reference TRBV7-2 and TRBJ1-1 provide the parts outside the CDR3, is GAGVSQSPSNKVTEKGKDVELRCDPISGHTALYWYRQSLGQGLEFLIYFQGNSAPDKSGLPSDRFSAERTGGSVSTLTIQRTQQEDSAVYLCASSPSWTVNTEAFFGQGTRLTVV.